This T cell receptor beta chain was documented in a study of molecular identifiers for immune sequencing clone quantification. TCRdb reanalysed the PCR reads using MiXCR and keeps one entry per CDR3 protein. The table shows roughly 65,000 distinct CDR3 sequences, with 17% occurring only once. Germline V gene data show CDR1 as MDHEN and CDR2 as SYDVKM. Trimming removed 2 bases from V and 3 bases from J; junction bases left unmatched: 6. This CDR3 region has 15 residues. This clonotype was counted many times. The chain couples TRBV28 to TRBJ2-7, with 8 bases that match TRBD1. The sample was naive CD8+ T cells from blood, with Jurkat cell RNA spiked in. Specified subset: FACS-sorted CD8+CD4-CCR7+CD45RA+ naive T cells. This receptor was identified in a human donor in good health. Some libraries in this study had Jurkat cell RNA spiked in. CDR3 nucleotides: TGTGCCAGCAGTTTAGTTCAGGGGGCCCTCTACGAGCAGTACTTC. It encodes CASSLVQGALYEQYF. The full variable domain, rest sourced from reference TRBV28 and TRBJ2-7, is DVKVTQSSRYLVKRTGEKVFLECVQDMDHENMFWYRQDPGLGLRLIYFSYDVKMKEKGDIPEGYSVSREKKERFSLILESASTNQTSMYLCASSLVQGALYEQYFGPGTRLTVT.